The 8 T cell receptor beta chains listed next were all sequenced from one sample in a study of T-cell reconstitution after alpha-beta-depleted transplantation in children listed by TCRdb under 2016. Library generation was performed with PCR. The sample was run on an Illumina HiSeq 2500. TCR library preparation used molecular barcoding, with unique molecular identifiers applied to normalize quantification of the TCRbeta repertoire. The raw public data were reprocessed by TCRdb itself: fastp quality trimming at Q25, MiXCR clonotype calling, in-frame beta chains only. Entries are consolidated by CDR3 protein sequence, retaining the most common genes and DNA. The sample table contains approximately 640,000 distinct CDR3 sequences; only one count was recorded for approximately 15% of them. The ten largest account for 1.1% of the sample. Sequences were derived from PBMCs from the stem cell graft donor, sampled from the stem cell graft. The receptor source for this set is a human donor who donated a stem cell graft to a child with acute myeloid leukemia.

This clonotype was detected only a few times. The chain has TRBV5-1 and TRBJ2-3; D is undetermined. CDR3 length: 14 amino acids. Trimming pared 2 bases from V and 2 bases from J, leaving 9 bases between. The V gene's germline CDR1 is SGHRS and CDR2 YFSETQ. The DNA for the CDR3 is TGCGCCAGCAGCTTAAGCGACCACACAGATACGCAGTATTTT. It is translated as CASSLSDHTDTQYF. Variable domain in full (rest from reference TRBV5-1 and TRBJ2-3): KAGVTQTPRYLIKTRGQQVTLSCSPISGHRSVSWYQQTPGQGLQFLFEYFSETQRNKGNFPGRFSGRQFSNSRSEMNVSTLELGDSALYLCASSLSDHTDTQYFGPGTRLTVL.

The V call is TRBV12-3 or TRBV12-4, the J call TRBJ1-1; the D is unclear. CDR3 length: 14 residues. The ends were cut back, 6 bases at V and 1 base at J, with 12 bases in the middle. The CDR3 here is CASSPLIRNTEAFF. The CDR3 bases are TGTGCCAGCAGCCCCCTAATTCGGAACACTGAAGCTTTCTTT.

This clonotype was observed many times. The genes are TRBV5-1 and TRBJ2-2; possibly TRBD1 for D (6 bases). Per germline, CDR1 SGHRS and CDR2 YFSETQ. Deletions cut 1 base from V and 6 bases from J, with 7 bases between. This CDR3 has 13 residues. The CDR3 sequence: CASSLKGAGELFF. In DNA, the CDR3 is TGCGCCAGCAGCTTGAAGGGGGCCGGGGAGCTGTTTTTT.

The chain couples TRBV10-3 to TRBJ2-2, with D possibly TRBD1 on 5 matching bases. This CDR3 spans 15 amino acids. Trimming removed 2 bases at V and 5 bases at J, with 12 bases between. The V gene's germline CDR1 is ENHRY and CDR2 SYGVKD. CDR3 protein: CAISEATAATGELFF. The CDR3 coding sequence is TGTGCCATCAGTGAGGCGACAGCAGCAACCGGGGAGCTGTTTTTT.

The chain employs TRBV19 and TRBJ1-5; D call uncertain. CDR3 length: 14 amino acids. The germline gives CDR1 LNHDA, CDR2 SQIVND (reference sequence). V was clipped by 6 bases and J by 6 bases, with 15 bases between them. This chain's CDR3 is CASSEDVPFQPQHF. The CDR3 bases are TGTGCCAGTAGCGAGGATGTCCCATTTCAGCCCCAGCATTTT.

This clonotype turned up a few times. The genes are TRBV7-2 and TRBJ1-1; D perhaps matches TRBD1 (6 bases). The CDR3 is 15 amino acids. Germline V gene data show CDR1 as SGHTA and CDR2 as FQGNSA. The ends were cut back, 5 bases at V and 1 base at J, with 14 bases in the middle. The CDR3 loop is CASSPPPGANTEAFF. CDR3 in DNA: TGTGCCAGCAGCCCGCCGCCAGGGGCGAACACTGAAGCTTTCTTT.

The V and J genes are TRBV20-1 and TRBJ1-1, with D possibly TRBD1 on 5 matching bases. This CDR3 has 16 residues. V lost 1 base and J lost 0, with 15 bases in between. The germline gives CDR1 DFQATT, CDR2 SNEGSKA (reference sequence). The CDR3 coding sequence is TGCAGTGCTAGAGGGGCTCAGGTAGGGGTGAACACTGAAGCTTTCTTT. This translates into CSARGAQVGVNTEAFF.

Only a few counts were recorded for this clonotype. The rearrangement uses TRBV6-2 or TRBV6-3 and TRBJ1-2; D unresolved. Germline-derived CDR1 and CDR2 are MNHEY and SVGEGT. This CDR3 contains 11 residues. Between the trimmed V and J ends, which lost 6 bases and 6 bases, there was a span of 8 bases. CDR3 protein: CASSDTNGYTF. The DNA of the CDR3 is TGTGCCAGCAGCGACACGAATGGCTACACCTTC.